Listed below are T cell receptor beta chains from one sample, sequenced in a study of shared clonotypes between healthy human individuals. Measured with immunoSEQ multiplex PCR; TCRdb has only the in-frame clones, and not every one. The sample has some 1.5 million clones, 98% seen once. The sequenced sample was naive CD4+ T cells sorted from blood. These receptor sequences come from a man aged 30 to 39 in good health. Each CDR3 is given with its conserved first and last residue. A D gene is named only where the DNA matches it firmly. The size entry is marked missing in some rows and otherwise reads once, few, many or a size class.

14	TRBJ1-2	.	TRBV2	.	TGTGCCACTGAAGGGGGTCCTACGGACTATGGCTACACCTTC	CATEGGPTDYGYTF
13	TRBJ2-7	.	TRBV7-9	.	TGTGCCAGCAGCTACCAGAACTTCTACGAGCAGTACTTC	CASSYQNFYEQYF
15	TRBJ1-3	.	TRBV11-2	.	TGTGCCAGCAGTCAGGCAGGGGCTATCGAAAACACCATATATTTT	CASSQAGAIENTIYF
15	TRBJ2-7	.	TRBV4-2	.	TGTGCCAGCAGCCAAACCCGGGACCCCTTCTACGAGCAGTACTTC	CASSQTRDPFYEQYF
15	TRBJ2-7	.	TRBV29-1	.	TGCAGCGTTGTGTGGGGGGCCACAAACTCCTACGAGCAGTACTTC	CSVVWGATNSYEQYF
12	TRBJ1-2	.	TRBV18	.	TGTGCCAGCTCACCACCAGGTTATGGCTACACCTTC	CASSPPGYGYTF
15	TRBJ2-1	.	TRBV29-1	.	TGCAGCGTTTCACTCCGGGAGACAGCGATCGGTGAGCAGTTCTTC	CSVSLRETAIGEQFF
15	TRBJ2-3	TRBD1	TRBV2	.	TGTGCCAGCAGCCGTGGACAGGGGGCGAGAGATACGCAGTATTTT	CASSRGQGARDTQYF
17	TRBJ2-1	.	TRBV4-3	.	TGCGCCAGCAGCCAAGAAGCAGCGCCCAGCTCCTACAATGAGCAGTTCTTC	CASSQEAAPSSYNEQFF
13	TRBJ1-1	.	TRBV29-1	.	TGCAGCGTTGAGAGACAGGTCGGCACTGAAGCTTTCTTT	CSVERQVGTEAFF
16	TRBJ2-5	.	TRBV18	.	TGTGCCAGCTCACCTGCGGCCCAGGGCGTAGGAGAGACCCAGTACTTC	CASSPAAQGVGETQYF
14	TRBJ2-7	TRBD2	TRBV5-1	.	TGCGCCAGCAGCTTGGAGCGGGACTCCTACGAGCAGTACTTC	CASSLERDSYEQYF
16	TRBJ2-1	TRBD1	TRBV27	.	TGTGCCAGCAGTTCTGACAGGGGGCCCTCACTTCCGAAGCAGTTCTTC	CASSSDRGPSLPKQFF
15	TRBJ2-3	TRBD2	TRBV7-9	.	TGTGCCAGCAGCTACCTAGCGGGAGGGAGGGATACGCAGTATTTT	CASSYLAGGRDTQYF
19	TRBJ2-6	TRBD1	TRBV7-2	.	TGTGCCAGCAGCTTAGTCCGCAGGGGGCTGGGAGCTGGGGCCAACGTCCTGACTTTC	CASSLVRRGLGAGANVLTF
15	TRBJ2-7	TRBD1	TRBV16	.	TGTGCCAGCAGCCTCGGGACAGGGGCTCCCTACGAGCAGTACTTC	CASSLGTGAPYEQYF
13	TRBJ2-7	.	TRBV7-8	.	TGTGCCAGCAGCAAACTAGCCGCCTACGAGCAGTACTTC	CASSKLAAYEQYF
14	TRBJ2-2	TRBD1	TRBV10-3	.	TGTGCCATCAGTGACGACAGGGTGGCCGGGGAGCTGTTTTTT	CAISDDRVAGELFF
13	TRBJ2-3	.	TRBV13	.	TGTGCCAGCCAGGAGCGGCACACAGATACGCAGTATTTT	CASQERHTDTQYF
14	TRBJ2-7	TRBD1	TRBV2	.	TGTGCCAGCAGCGGACAGGGGAAGGGATACGAGCAGTACTTC	CASSGQGKGYEQYF
14	TRBJ2-7	.	TRBV12-1	once	TGTGCCAGCAACGGCGGACGTTGCTCCTACGAGCAGTACTTC	CASNGGRCSYEQYF
16	TRBJ2-6	.	TRBV27	.	TGTGCCAGCAGTAGAGGACGGTCATCTGGGGCCAACGTCCTGACTTTC	CASSRGRSSGANVLTF
17	TRBJ2-2	.	TRBV21-1	.	TGTGCCAGCAGCAAAGGTCAGACAGGGAAGAACACCGGGGAGCTGTTTTTT	CASSKGQTGKNTGELFF
17	TRBJ2-1	.	TRBV2	.	TGTGCCAGCAGCCACGTGGGACCCCGGAGCTCCTACAATGAGCAGTTCTTC	CASSHVGPRSSYNEQFF